The rows below give T cell receptor beta chains drawn from one sample of a study of technical replicates of blood from four donors. Assay: immunoSEQ multiplex PCR; the TCRdb copy retains only in-frame clones and omits some. The repertoire holds about 14,000 clones, with more than 80% as singletons. Material for sequencing was PBMCs. These receptors were taken from a human donor in good health. Each CDR3 is given with its conserved first and last residue. D genes are given only for firm matches. A clone size is listed for some rows: how often the clone was seen (once, few, many), or a class if it is expanded.

clone size: NA
D gene: NA
J gene: TRBJ1-4
V gene: TRBV7-9
CDR3 DNA: TGTGCCAGCAGGCTAGGGGAGGGGACAGAAAAACTGTTTTTT
CDR3 protein: CASRLGEGTEKLFF

clone size: NA
D gene: TRBD2
J gene: TRBJ2-1
V gene: TRBV7-2
CDR3 DNA: TGTGCCAGCAGACTTACTAGCGGGAGCAATGAGCAGTTCTTC
CDR3 protein: CASRLTSGSNEQFF

clone size: few
D gene: TRBD2
J gene: TRBJ2-7
V gene: TRBV5-1
CDR3 DNA: TGCGCCAGCAGCTTGGTCGGGAGGGCGAACGAGCAGTACTTC
CDR3 protein: CASSLVGRANEQYF

clone size: NA
D gene: NA
J gene: TRBJ1-2
V gene: TRBV5-3
CDR3 DNA: TGTGCCAGAAGCTTGGGACAATATGGCTACACCTTC
CDR3 protein: CARSLGQYGYTF

clone size: NA
D gene: NA
J gene: TRBJ2-7
V gene: TRBV18
CDR3 DNA: TGTGCCAGCTCACCACGGTCACCCACTAGCAGCAGCTCCTACGAGCAGTACTTC
CDR3 protein: CASSPRSPTSSSSYEQYF

clone size: NA
D gene: TRBD1
J gene: TRBJ1-5
V gene: TRBV7-9
CDR3 DNA: TGTGCCAGCAGTGCCGACAGGGGCAATCAGCCCCAGCATTTT
CDR3 protein: CASSADRGNQPQHF

clone size: few
D gene: NA
J gene: TRBJ1-2
V gene: TRBV2
CDR3 DNA: TGTGCCAGCAGAACAGGGCCCGAGCATGGCTACACCTTC
CDR3 protein: CASRTGPEHGYTF

clone size: once
D gene: TRBD2
J gene: TRBJ2-1
V gene: TRBV18
CDR3 DNA: TGTGCCAGCTCACCACCGGGACTAGCGGGAGTGCAGGAGCAGTTCTTC
CDR3 protein: CASSPPGLAGVQEQFF

clone size: few
D gene: NA
J gene: TRBJ1-1
V gene: TRBV2
CDR3 DNA: TGTGCCAGCAGTGTGGAGACAGACGGAGAAGCTTTCTTT
CDR3 protein: CASSVETDGEAFF

clone size: NA
D gene: NA
J gene: TRBJ2-1
V gene: TRBV6-5
CDR3 DNA: TGTGCCAGCAGCCGAACTAGTTTAAGAAATGAGCAGTTCTTC
CDR3 protein: CASSRTSLRNEQFF

clone size: NA
D gene: NA
J gene: TRBJ2-1
V gene: TRBV11-2
CDR3 DNA: TGTGCCAGCAGCTTTAGGGTGACAGGATCGGGTCAGGACAATGAGCAGTTCTTC
CDR3 protein: CASSFRVTGSGQDNEQFF

clone size: NA
D gene: TRBD2
J gene: TRBJ2-5
V gene: TRBV28
CDR3 DNA: TGTGCCAGCAGTTTACCGAGCGGGGCCCAAGAGACCCAGTACTTC
CDR3 protein: CASSLPSGAQETQYF

clone size: NA
D gene: NA
J gene: TRBJ2-5
V gene: TRBV7-6
CDR3 DNA: TGTGCCAGCAGCTTTTCCTACCAAGAGACCCAGTACTTC
CDR3 protein: CASSFSYQETQYF

clone size: NA
D gene: TRBD2
J gene: TRBJ2-1
V gene: TRBV14
CDR3 DNA: TGTGCCAGCAGCCAAGAGCAGCGGGAGGGTTGGCATGAGCAGTTCTTC
CDR3 protein: CASSQEQREGWHEQFF

clone size: NA
D gene: TRBD1
J gene: TRBJ1-5
V gene: TRBV5-1
CDR3 DNA: TGCGCCAGCAGCCCAGGGGGATACGGCAATCAGCCCCAGCATTTT
CDR3 protein: CASSPGGYGNQPQHF

clone size: NA
D gene: TRBD2
J gene: TRBJ2-3
V gene: TRBV9
CDR3 DNA: TGTGCCAGCAGCGTAGAGGGACTAGCGGAGGTGGGAGATACGCAGTATTTT
CDR3 protein: CASSVEGLAEVGDTQYF

clone size: NA
D gene: NA
J gene: TRBJ1-1
V gene: TRBV4-2
CDR3 DNA: TGTGCCAGCAGCCAAGATGGAGGGGCGGCATCTGAAGCTTTCTTT
CDR3 protein: CASSQDGGAASEAFF

clone size: NA
D gene: NA
J gene: TRBJ1-4
V gene: TRBV5-4
CDR3 DNA: TGTGCCAGCAGCTTGCGGGCCGGGGGATATACGGGATCGGGAAGCGAAAAACTGTTTTTT
CDR3 protein: CASSLRAGGYTGSGSEKLFF

clone size: few
D gene: TRBD1
J gene: TRBJ2-1
V gene: TRBV7-7
CDR3 DNA: TGTGCCAGCAGCTTAGCCTGGGGACAGGGCGCCAATGAGCAGTTCTTC
CDR3 protein: CASSLAWGQGANEQFF

clone size: NA
D gene: NA
J gene: TRBJ2-6
V gene: TRBV12-5
CDR3 DNA: TGTGCTAGTGGTGGTTCTGGGAGCGGTACAGGGGCCAACGTCCTGACTTTC
CDR3 protein: CASGGSGSGTGANVLTF

clone size: NA
D gene: NA
J gene: TRBJ2-7
V gene: TRBV11-2
CDR3 DNA: TGTGCCAGCAGCTTAGAACAGCTAAGCTCCTACGAGCAGTACTTC
CDR3 protein: CASSLEQLSSYEQYF

clone size: few
D gene: TRBD2
J gene: TRBJ2-7
V gene: TRBV19
CDR3 DNA: TGTGCCAGTAGTCCCCTAGCGGGAGCTTACGAGCAGTACTTC
CDR3 protein: CASSPLAGAYEQYF

clone size: NA
D gene: TRBD1
J gene: TRBJ2-2
V gene: TRBV7-2
CDR3 DNA: TGTGCCAGCAGCCCTAGAGGACAGGGTCACGGGGAGCTGTTTTTT
CDR3 protein: CASSPRGQGHGELFF

clone size: NA
D gene: NA
J gene: TRBJ2-2
V gene: TRBV5-1
CDR3 DNA: TGCGCCAGCCTAGGAAGCAGTAACACCGGGGAGCTGTTTTTT
CDR3 protein: CASLGSSNTGELFF

clone size: NA
D gene: NA
J gene: TRBJ1-5
V gene: TRBV29-1
CDR3 DNA: TGCAGCGTCGCAGACGGGGTGCTTGGCAATCAGCCCCAGCATTTT
CDR3 protein: CSVADGVLGNQPQHF

clone size: NA
D gene: TRBD1
J gene: TRBJ1-4
V gene: TRBV18
CDR3 DNA: TGTGCCAGCTCACCCGTCCAGGGGGCGGCTAATGAAAAACTGTTTTTT
CDR3 protein: CASSPVQGAANEKLFF

clone size: NA
D gene: TRBD1
J gene: TRBJ2-1
V gene: TRBV5-5
CDR3 DNA: TGTGCCAGCAGCTTGTGGACAGGGAATTACAATGAGCAGTTCTTC
CDR3 protein: CASSLWTGNYNEQFF

clone size: NA
D gene: TRBD2
J gene: TRBJ2-5
V gene: TRBV7-6
CDR3 DNA: TGTGCCAGCAGCTCTAGCGGATTGTACCAAGAGACCCAGTACTTC
CDR3 protein: CASSSSGLYQETQYF

clone size: NA
D gene: TRBD2
J gene: TRBJ2-7
V gene: TRBV6-1
CDR3 DNA: TGTGCCAGCACCCCTTTGCGGGAGAGTCGGTACGAGCAGTACTTC
CDR3 protein: CASTPLRESRYEQYF

clone size: NA
D gene: NA
J gene: TRBJ1-2
V gene: TRBV6-1
CDR3 DNA: TGTGCCAGCAGTGAAAGCCCCTACCGAGGGGGGGACTATGGCTACACCTTC
CDR3 protein: CASSESPYRGGDYGYTF

clone size: NA
D gene: NA
J gene: TRBJ2-3
V gene: TRBV7-2
CDR3 DNA: TGTGCCAGCAGCTTAATTGCGGGGACCACAGATACGCAGTATTTT
CDR3 protein: CASSLIAGTTDTQYF

clone size: NA
D gene: TRBD2
J gene: TRBJ2-2
V gene: TRBV2
CDR3 DNA: TGTGCCAGCAGGGATTCTAGCGGGAGTACCGGGGAGCTGTTTTTT
CDR3 protein: CASRDSSGSTGELFF

clone size: NA
D gene: NA
J gene: TRBJ2-7
V gene: TRBV11-1
CDR3 DNA: TGTGCCAGCAGCTTAGCCAACAGGAATTCGTACGAGCAGTACTTC
CDR3 protein: CASSLANRNSYEQYF

clone size: NA
D gene: TRBD1
J gene: TRBJ1-2
V gene: TRBV6-5
CDR3 DNA: TGTGCCAGCAGAGAGGGGACAGGGGGAAAGTATGGCTACACCTTC
CDR3 protein: CASREGTGGKYGYTF

clone size: NA
D gene: NA
J gene: TRBJ2-6
V gene: TRBV11-2
CDR3 DNA: TGTGCCAGCAGCTTAGATAACTCTGGGGCCAACGTCCTGACTTTC
CDR3 protein: CASSLDNSGANVLTF

clone size: NA
D gene: TRBD1
J gene: TRBJ1-4
V gene: TRBV4-2
CDR3 DNA: TGTGCCAGCGGGAAGCAGGGGGAAACTAATGAAAAACTGTTTTTT
CDR3 protein: CASGKQGETNEKLFF

clone size: NA
D gene: NA
J gene: TRBJ2-5
V gene: TRBV28
CDR3 DNA: TGTGCTACCCGGGGCCAAGAGACCCAGTACTTC
CDR3 protein: CATRGQETQYF

clone size: NA
D gene: TRBD1
J gene: TRBJ1-2
V gene: TRBV5-1
CDR3 DNA: TGCGCCAGCAGCCTATCTCCGGGACAGAATTATGGCTACACCTTC
CDR3 protein: CASSLSPGQNYGYTF

clone size: NA
D gene: TRBD2
J gene: TRBJ2-1
V gene: TRBV18
CDR3 DNA: TGTGCCAGCTCACCACCGCGGGAGGTTTACAATGAGCAGTTCTTC
CDR3 protein: CASSPPREVYNEQFF

clone size: few
D gene: NA
J gene: TRBJ1-1
V gene: TRBV30
CDR3 DNA: TGTGCCTGGAGTCGACTGGACACTGAAGCTTTCTTT
CDR3 protein: CAWSRLDTEAFF

clone size: NA
D gene: TRBD2
J gene: TRBJ2-5
V gene: TRBV6-1
CDR3 DNA: TGTGCCAGCAGTGATGTTGCGGGAGTAGGAAAGACCCAGTACTTC
CDR3 protein: CASSDVAGVGKTQYF

clone size: NA
D gene: NA
J gene: TRBJ2-2
V gene: TRBV9
CDR3 DNA: TGTGCCAGCAGCTTGGAGGGTCCCACCGGGGAGCTGTTTTTT
CDR3 protein: CASSLEGPTGELFF

clone size: NA
D gene: TRBD1
J gene: TRBJ1-5
V gene: TRBV27
CDR3 DNA: TGTGCCAGTCAGGGGGGCAATAGCAATCAGCCCCAGCATTTT
CDR3 protein: CASQGGNSNQPQHF

clone size: NA
D gene: NA
J gene: TRBJ2-7
V gene: TRBV5-1
CDR3 DNA: TGCGCCAGCAGTCTATCCGGGACTTCTCGCTACGAGCAGTACTTC
CDR3 protein: CASSLSGTSRYEQYF

clone size: NA
D gene: TRBD2
J gene: TRBJ2-1
V gene: TRBV2
CDR3 DNA: TGTGCCAGCAGGGGACTAGCGGGAGTCAATGAGCAGTTCTTC
CDR3 protein: CASRGLAGVNEQFF

clone size: NA
D gene: NA
J gene: TRBJ1-2
V gene: TRBV18
CDR3 DNA: TGTGCCAGCTCACCGATACAGGGTTCGAGCTATGGCTACACCTTC
CDR3 protein: CASSPIQGSSYGYTF

clone size: NA
D gene: TRBD2
J gene: TRBJ2-3
V gene: TRBV7-9
CDR3 DNA: TGTGCCAGCAGCCGAATGGTTGCGGGGGGAACAGATACGCAGTATTTT
CDR3 protein: CASSRMVAGGTDTQYF

clone size: NA
D gene: NA
J gene: TRBJ1-3
V gene: TRBV9
CDR3 DNA: TGTGCCAGCAGCGGGCGGCGGGCCTCTGGAAACACCATATATTTT
CDR3 protein: CASSGRRASGNTIYF

clone size: few
D gene: TRBD2
J gene: TRBJ2-7
V gene: TRBV4-1
CDR3 DNA: TGCGCCAGCAGCCAAGATCGAAGGTCGACTAGCGGGAGCCCGGAGCAGTACTTC
CDR3 protein: CASSQDRRSTSGSPEQYF

clone size: few
D gene: TRBD1
J gene: TRBJ1-2
V gene: TRBV4-1
CDR3 DNA: TGCGCCAGCAGCCAACTACAGGGGGCGGACTATGGCTACACCTTC
CDR3 protein: CASSQLQGADYGYTF

clone size: NA
D gene: NA
J gene: TRBJ2-2
V gene: TRBV21-1
CDR3 DNA: NA
CDR3 protein: CASSKSEFGGGNTGELFF

clone size: NA
D gene: TRBD2
J gene: TRBJ2-7
V gene: TRBV28
CDR3 DNA: TGTGCCAGCAGGGCGACTAGCGGTGTGGGGCAGTACTTC
CDR3 protein: CASRATSGVGQYF